This entry lists 31 T cell receptor beta chains sequenced from one sample in a study of OX40 agonist ivuxolimab in advanced cancers. Repertoires were generated with immunoSEQ multiplex PCR, while TCRdb's copy carries only in-frame clones and drops some. The table includes some 85,000 clones, 88% detected once. The input for sequencing was CD4+ or CD8+ T cells sorted from blood, taken in a trial of the OX40 agonist ivuxolimab. These TCRs come from an adult with an advanced solid tumor such as melanoma, head and neck, liver or kidney cancer.

V and J are TRBV7-9 and TRBJ1-1; 7 nucleotides agree with TRBD1. The V and J ends lost 5 bases and 4 bases, in that order; junction bases with no gene match: 10. Germline lookup yields CDR1 SEHNR and CDR2 FQNEAQ (reference sequence). The CDR3 covers 15 residues. The CDR3 DNA reads as TGTGCCAGCAGCCCCGGACAGGCCGGGGGCACTGAAGCTTTCTTT. Protein product: CASSPGQAGGTEAFF.

V is TRBV5-1 and J is TRBJ2-3, with 7 bases identical to TRBD2. Germline CDR1 SGHRS, CDR2 YFSETQ. The CDR3 runs 14 residues. The V segment lost 2 bases and the J segment 4 bases; nucleotides outside the gene matches: 4. The CDR3 reads CASSFGGGSDTQYF. DNA of the CDR3: TGCGCCAGCAGCTTTGGCGGGGGTTCAGATACGCAGTATTTT.

The J gene is TRBJ2-5, the V gene TRBV6-5; maybe TRBD2 (6 bases). Between the trimmed V and J ends, which lost 10 bases and 5 bases, there was a span of 17 bases. The germline CDR1 and CDR2 sequences are MNHEY and SVGAGI. CDR3 length equals 13 residues. The CDR3 DNA reads TGTGCCACTCACTCATGGGGAGGTGAGACCCAGTACTTC. Translation: CATHSWGGETQYF.

This clone has only one observation. The CDR3 DNA reads TGTGCCAGCAGTTTAAGGGGCAGCGGTGCGCAAGAGACCCAGTACTTC. Its protein is CASSLRGSGAQETQYF. The chain couples TRBV27 to TRBJ2-5, with D possibly called TRBD1 or TRBD2 (5 bases each). Germline values: CDR1 MNHEY, CDR2 SMNVEV (reference sequence). The CDR3 has 16 residues. Trimming left V 2 bases short and J 2 bases short, with 15 bases between.

DNA for the CDR3: TGCGCCAGCAGCTTGGGACAGGGGCCCACCGGGGAGCTGTTTTTT. Translation: CASSLGQGPTGELFF. V is TRBV5-1 and J is TRBJ2-2; 8 positions agree with TRBD1. V trimming: 0 bases; J trimming: 4 bases; junction bases outside the gene matches: 2. The V gene's germline CDR1 is SGHRS and CDR2 YFSETQ. The CDR3 runs 15 residues. The whole variable domain, remainder taken from reference TRBV5-1 and TRBJ2-2, is KAGVTQTPRYLIKTRGQQVTLSCSPISGHRSVSWYQQTPGQGLQFLFEYFSETQRNKGNFPGRFSGRQFSNSRSEMNVSTLELGDSALYLCASSLGQGPTGELFFGEGSRLTVL.

This clone was detected a few times. This chain links TRBV6-1 with TRBJ2-3, with a tentative D call TRBD2 (7 bases). V lost 7 bases and J 5 bases, leaving 13 bases between the germline ends. Germline V lookup: CDR1 MNHNS, CDR2 SASEGT. The CDR3 is made up of 13 amino acids. The CDR3 DNA is TGTGCCAGCAATAGGGGGGGCCAAGATACGCAGTATTTT. This translates into CASNRGGQDTQYF.

The chain recombines TRBV11-3 with TRBJ2-1, with D tentatively TRBD1 or TRBD2 (6 bases each). Germline assignment: CDR1 SGHNT and CDR2 YENEEA. V lost 5 bases to trimming and J lost 3 bases, with 20 bases between them. The CDR3 covers 17 residues. Here the CDR3 reads CASSRVGGSDNYNEQFF. For the CDR3, the DNA is TGTGCCAGCAGCCGCGTAGGGGGGTCGGATAACTACAATGAGCAGTTCTTC. Complete variable domain (other parts from reference TRBV11-3 and TRBJ2-1): EAGVVQSPRYKIIEKKQPVAFWCNPISGHNTLYWYLQNLGQGPELLIRYENEEAVDDSQLPKDRFSAERLKGVDSTLKIQPAELGDSAVYLCASSRVGGSDNYNEQFFGPGTRLTVL.

The sample holds a few counts of this clone. The chain joins TRBV7-9 to TRBJ2-1, with D perhaps matching TRBD2 (6 bases). The CDR3 contains 15 residues. Germline CDR1 and CDR2: SEHNR and FQNEAQ (reference sequence). Trimming cost V 2 bases and J 6 bases, with 14 bases left between them. CDR3 sequence: CASSLRRGLGNEQFF. The CDR3 DNA reads as TGTGCCAGCAGCTTAAGGAGGGGACTGGGCAATGAGCAGTTCTTC.

The rearrangement uses TRBV6-5 and TRBJ2-7; 7 nucleotides line up with TRBD1. The germline V gene encodes CDR1 MNHEY and CDR2 SVGAGI. With 8 bases clipped from V and 1 base from J, the junction kept 11 bases outside the gene matches. The CDR3 covers 15 residues. The CDR3 loop reads CASALGTVQSYEQYF. Here the CDR3 DNA reads TGTGCCAGCGCCCTAGGGACAGTTCAGTCCTACGAGCAGTACTTC.

V usage is TRBV2 and J usage is TRBJ2-7; 8 nucleotides agree with TRBD1. The CDR3 covers 14 residues. Trimming removed 6 bases from V and 1 base from J; junction bases left unmatched: 5. Germline loops: CDR1 SNHLY, CDR2 FYNNEI. Here the CDR3 reads CASSNRDRSYEQYF. The CDR3 region has the DNA TGTGCCAGCAGCAACCGGGACAGGTCCTACGAGCAGTACTTC.

This chain uses TRBV29-1 with TRBJ2-5; 8 nucleotides line up with TRBD2. V dropped 1 base and J dropped 2; count of bases not matched to a gene: 6. CDR3 length: 15 residues. Germline-derived CDR1 and CDR2 are SQVTM and ANQGSEA. CDR3 sequence: CSVEGAGGGQETQYF. CDR3 sequence (DNA): TGCAGCGTTGAAGGCGCCGGGGGGGGACAAGAGACCCAGTACTTC.

This chain connects TRBV19 to TRBJ2-3, with D tentatively TRBD1 or TRBD2 (7 bases each). Deletions cut 7 bases from V and 7 bases from J, with 21 bases between. CDR3 length equals 15 residues. From germline, CDR1 is LNHDA and CDR2 SQIVND (reference sequence). CDR3 protein: CASTLQGRDWNTQYF. DNA for the CDR3: TGTGCCAGTACCCTACAGGGGAGGGATTGGAATACGCAGTATTTT.

This clone has a handful of counts. The chain employs TRBV4-3 and TRBJ2-7; TRBD2 aligns across 11 bases. Losses at the gene ends were 8 bases for V and 2 bases for J; bases not matched to a gene: 8. Germline V gene sequence: CDR1 LGHNA, CDR2 YSLEER. This CDR3 region has 15 residues. The CDR3 reads CASSLGTSGTYEQYF. CDR3 DNA: TGCGCCAGCTCACTCGGGACTAGCGGCACCTACGAGCAGTACTTC.

The chain recombines TRBV5-4 with TRBJ1-1; no definite D call. There are 13 residues in the CDR3. Trimming stripped 0 bases from V and 11 bases from J, with 14 bases between. The germline V gene encodes CDR1 SGHNT and CDR2 YYREEE (reference sequence). CDR3 sequence (DNA): TGTGCCAGCAGCTTGGAACCCCGATTGGACGCTTTCTTT. Translation gives CASSLEPRLDAFF.

This chain joins TRBV5-6 and TRBJ2-5; tentatively, D is TRBD2 (5 bases). V lost 7 bases, J lost 4 bases, and 20 bases lay in between. Germline CDR1 reads SGHDT; CDR2 reads YYEEEE. The CDR3 runs to 15 residues. CDR3 DNA sequence: TGTGCCAGCGTGGAGAAGGGAGCGGCCCTAGAGACCCAGTACTTC. It translates to CASVEKGAALETQYF.

The rearrangement links TRBV7-8 to TRBJ1-4; no definite D call. The CDR3 covers 15 residues. Per germline, CDR1 SGHVS and CDR2 FQNEAQ. Trimming shortened V by 1 base and J by 1 base, and 7 bases separated the two germline ends. The CDR3 DNA reads TGTGCCAGCAGCTTAGGTCTTGGAACTAATGAAAAACTGTTTTTT. Protein sequence: CASSLGLGTNEKLFF.

The gene calls are TRBV29-1 and TRBJ1-5; TRBD1 aligns across 12 bases. This CDR3 contains 15 residues. V trimming: 6 bases; J trimming: 2 bases; junction bases outside the gene matches: 5. Germline V gene data show CDR1 as SQVTM and CDR2 as ANQGSEA. The CDR3 reads CSVGTGGAGNQPQHF. CDR3 coding DNA: TGCAGCGTAGGGACAGGGGGCGCTGGCAATCAGCCCCAGCATTTT. Variable domain in full (rest from reference TRBV29-1 and TRBJ1-5): SAVISQKPSRDICQRGTSLTIQCQVDSQVTMMFWYRQQPGQSLTLIATANQGSEATYESGFVIDKFPISRPNLTFSTLTVSNMSPEDSSIYLCSVGTGGAGNQPQHFGDGTRLSIL.

The chain employs TRBV6-5 and TRBJ1-3; D gene unclear. Germline V gene lookup returns CDR1 MNHEY and CDR2 SVGAGI. This CDR3 is 16 amino acids long. Trimming cost V 4 bases and J 1 base, with 14 bases left between them. CDR3 in DNA: TGTGCCAGCAGTTCCACGGGCAGGAGATCTGGAAACACCATATATTTT. This codes for CASSSTGRRSGNTIYF.

The CDR3 DNA follows: TGTGCCAGCAGCAAAGGACAGCTCGCCTCTGGAAACACCATATATTTT. Translated, it gives CASSKGQLASGNTIYF. The chain combines TRBV7-2 with TRBJ1-3, with D possibly matching TRBD1 (6 bases). The length of the CDR3 is 16 residues. The V and J ends lost 5 bases and 0 bases respectively, with 14 bases between them. CDR1 SGHTA and CDR2 FQGNSA come from the germline V gene.

J is TRBJ1-2 and V is TRBV5-4; D is perhaps TRBD1 (5 bases). The CDR3 is 12 residues long. Between the trimmed V and J ends, which lost 5 bases and 2 bases, there was a span of 7 bases. Germline-derived CDR1 and CDR2 are SGHNT and YYREEE (reference sequence). The CDR3 coding sequence is TGTGCCAGCAGGGGGCAGAACTATGGCTACACCTTC. Translating gives CASRGQNYGYTF.

This clone was recorded only once. The chain is built from TRBV7-9 and TRBJ2-1; 7 positions agree with TRBD1. CDR1 is SEHNR, CDR2 FQNEAQ, per germline (reference sequence). Trimming at V came to 5 bases and at J to 3 bases, leaving 10 bases not matched to a gene. The CDR3 spans 16 residues. The CDR3 region is CASSRMTGSYYNEQFF. The CDR3 nucleotides read TGTGCCAGCAGCAGAATGACAGGGTCTTACTACAATGAGCAGTTCTTC.

The CDR3 protein is CASEQGAGANVLTF. The CDR3 region has the DNA TGTGCCAGCGAACAGGGAGCTGGGGCCAACGTCCTGACTTTC. The chain combines TRBV6-1 with TRBJ2-6; possible D gene TRBD1, 6 bases. CDR1 MNHNS and CDR2 SASEGT come from the germline V gene. CDR3 length: 14 amino acids. V dropped 8 bases and J dropped 2 bases, with 10 bases sitting between them.

This chain joins TRBV10-2 and TRBJ1-4; the D gene is possibly TRBD1 (6 bases). Germline loops: CDR1 WSHSY, CDR2 SAAADI. V lost 0 bases, J lost 6 bases, and 11 bases lay in between. The CDR3 totals 15 residues. The CDR3 region is CASSESTGGYEKLFF. The CDR3 DNA is TGCGCCAGCAGTGAGTCGACAGGAGGATATGAAAAACTGTTTTTT.

This clone showed up just once. The gene calls are TRBV6-1 and TRBJ2-2, with TRBD1 as a possible D gene (5 bases). This CDR3 has 17 residues. The germline gives CDR1 MNHNS, CDR2 SASEGT. Trimming took 0 bases from V and 2 from J, leaving 13 bases between them. CDR3 sequence reads: CASSEAGRVGNTGELFF. The DNA for the CDR3 is TGTGCCAGCAGTGAAGCCGGCAGGGTTGGTAACACCGGGGAGCTGTTTTTT.

The chain carries TRBV30 and TRBJ1-6; D not certain. This CDR3 comprises 16 residues. Germline V CDR1 and CDR2: GTSNPN, SVGIG (reference sequence). Trimming took off 3 bases at V and 6 bases at J, with 18 bases between the two ends. CDR3 sequence (DNA): TGTGCCTGGAGGTTATTGGGGTCCTTATTTAATTCACCCCTCCACTTT. Encoded protein: CAWRLLGSLFNSPLHF.

The chain couples TRBV11-2 to TRBJ1-3; D may be TRBD1 (6 bases). The length of the CDR3 is 17 residues. Trimming pared 4 bases from V and 4 bases from J, leaving 20 bases between. CDR1 and CDR2 (germline): SGHAT, FQNNGV. CDR3 DNA: TGTGCCAGCAGCTCCTTAAGGGGTCGGGACAAAGGAAACACCATATATTTT. Protein: CASSSLRGRDKGNTIYF.

This chain connects TRBV19 to TRBJ2-3, with TRBD1 matching 9 bases. After removal of 5 bases from V and 0 bases from J, the junction contained 6 bases not matched to a gene. The length of the CDR3 is 16 residues. The germline V gene encodes CDR1 LNHDA and CDR2 SQIVND (reference sequence). The CDR3, as DNA: TGTGCCAGTAGTGCTAACAGGGGGCGCAGCACAGATACGCAGTATTTT. Translation gives CASSANRGRSTDTQYF.

The chain has TRBV4-3 and TRBJ1-4, with unresolved D. CDR3 length: 18 residues. The germline V gene has CDR1 LGHNA and CDR2 YSLEER. V was shortened by 0 bases and J by 0 bases, with 14 bases between the two germline ends. CDR3: CASSQDRRTASTNEKLFF. The CDR3 DNA sequence: TGCGCCAGCAGCCAAGATAGAAGGACCGCCTCAACTAATGAAAAACTGTTTTTT.

The chain employs TRBV2 and TRBJ2-3; D ambiguous. Germline-derived CDR1 and CDR2 are SNHLY and FYNNEI. V shed 7 bases and J shed 2 bases, with 10 bases lying between them. The CDR3 runs 13 residues. The CDR3 region has the DNA TGTGCCAGCAATGGGGTCTTCACAGATACGCAGTATTTT. Protein product: CASNGVFTDTQYF. Complete variable domain (other parts from reference TRBV2 and TRBJ2-3): EPEVTQTPSHQVTQMGQEVILRCVPISNHLYFYWYRQILGQKVEFLVSFYNNEISEKSEIFDDQFSVERPDGSNFTLKIRSTKLEDSAMYFCASNGVFTDTQYFGPGTRLTVL.

CDR3 sequence (DNA): TGTGCCAGCAGTTCCTCCGGGACACCTCAGGGAGATACGCAGTATTTT. It is translated as CASSSSGTPQGDTQYF. V usage is TRBV6-5 and J usage is TRBJ2-3, with a weak D call TRBD1 (6 bases). The CDR3 length is 16 residues. The V and J ends lost 4 bases and 5 bases respectively, with 19 bases between them. Germline CDR1 and CDR2: MNHEY and SVGAGI.

The rearrangement uses TRBV6-5 and TRBJ2-1; 9 bases agree with TRBD2. This CDR3 spans 14 amino acids. CDR1 is MNHEY, CDR2 SVGAGI, per germline. V lost 5 bases to trimming and J lost 9 bases; unmatched junction nucleotides: 8. The CDR3 DNA follows: TGTGCCAGCAGTACCCAAGCGGGGGGTACTGAGCAGTTCTTC. Protein: CASSTQAGGTEQFF.